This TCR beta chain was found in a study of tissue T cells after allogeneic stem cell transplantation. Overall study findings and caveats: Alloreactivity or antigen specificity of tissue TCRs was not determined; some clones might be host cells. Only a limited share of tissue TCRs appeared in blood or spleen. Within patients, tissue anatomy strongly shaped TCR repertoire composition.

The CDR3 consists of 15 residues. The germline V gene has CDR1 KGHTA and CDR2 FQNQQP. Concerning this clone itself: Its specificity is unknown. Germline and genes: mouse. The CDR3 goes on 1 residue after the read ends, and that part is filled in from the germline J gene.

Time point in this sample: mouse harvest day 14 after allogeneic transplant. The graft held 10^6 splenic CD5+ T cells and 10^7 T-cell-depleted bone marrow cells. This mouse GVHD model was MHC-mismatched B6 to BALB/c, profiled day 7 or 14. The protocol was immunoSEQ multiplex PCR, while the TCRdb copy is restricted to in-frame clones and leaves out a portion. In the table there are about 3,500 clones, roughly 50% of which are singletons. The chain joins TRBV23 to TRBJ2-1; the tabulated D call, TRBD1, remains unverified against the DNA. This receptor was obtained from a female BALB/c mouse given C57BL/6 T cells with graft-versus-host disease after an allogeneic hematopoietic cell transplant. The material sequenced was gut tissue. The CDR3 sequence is CSSSQTGQGDAEQFF. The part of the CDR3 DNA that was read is TGCTCCAGCAGTCAAACGGGACAGGGGGATGCTGAGCAGTTC.